This T cell receptor (beta chain) was sequenced for a study of blood T cells in healthy people across ages. The CDR3 is made up of 11 amino acids. V gave up 6 bases and J gave up 6 bases, with 8 bases separating them. With a J-beta primer mix and a sample-barcoded 5' primer, a second PCR ran about 6 to 11 cycles. A single record per CDR3 protein comes from TCRdb applying MiXCR to the 5' RACE reads. Of around 1,000,000 distinct CDR3 sequences listed, 20% to 25% are singletons. These data also formed part of another study, on T cells of mothers and their children.

This chain links TRBV12-3 or TRBV12-4 with TRBJ1-1; D remains unclear. Sequenced input: blood. The source of this sequence is a girl aged 2-10 years in good health. CDR3 DNA sequence: TGTGCCAGCAGCAAGGACGCTGAAGCTTTCTTT. It is translated as CASSKDAEAFF.